This T cell receptor beta chain was sequenced during a study of T cells in Graves' hyperthyroidism and ophthalmopathy. V trimming: 6 bases; J trimming: 2 bases; junction bases outside the gene matches: 9. The CDR3 loop spans 16 amino acids. The V gene's germline CDR1 is GTSNPN and CDR2 SVGIG (reference sequence). Amplification targeted TCR beta CDR3 regions from RNA transcripts. The HTBI set primed first-round TCR CDR3 RT-PCR. One entry per CDR3 protein, called by TCRdb with MiXCR from the multiplex PCR reads. The top ten hold around 4.1% of the sample, which has 600,000 to 700,000 distinct CDR3 sequences, around 15% seen once.

The chain links TRBV30 to TRBJ2-2; 10 positions agree with TRBD2. The sequence came from a woman in her forties with Graves' ophthalmopathy. The sample consisted of blood. The DNA for the CDR3 is TGTGCCTGTAGGGCTAGCGGGAGTAGAAACACCGGGGAGCTGTTTTTT. It yields the protein CACRASGSRNTGELFF.